The 23 T cell receptor beta chains reported below all come from one sample, sequenced in a study of cytomegalovirus exposure and HLA in healthy donors. The PCR had 60 Vbeta and 13 Jbeta primers. Clones were read by immunoSEQ multiplex PCR, and TCRdb kept only the in-frame ones, dropping some. Among 150,000 or so clones, roughly four fifths were seen once, and the ten largest hold over 2.5%. The sample consisted of PBMCs. Receptors were obtained from a female donor in good health and CMV-seronegative.

V gene TRBV30 combines with J gene TRBJ1-5, with TRBD1 identical over 8 bases. The CDR3 is 13 residues long. Trimming took 0 bases from V and 7 from J; bases not matched to a gene: 2. The germline V gene encodes CDR1 GTSNPN and CDR2 SVGIG (reference sequence). The CDR3 loop is CAWSVNRGQPQHF. The CDR3 DNA reads as TGTGCCTGGAGTGTAAACAGGGGGCAGCCCCAGCATTTT.

V is TRBV6-1 and J is TRBJ2-2, with TRBD1 matching 8 bases. V trimming: 2 bases; J trimming: 5 bases; junction bases outside the gene matches: 4. CDR3 length: 15 residues. Germline CDR1 reads MNHNS; CDR2 reads SASEGT. CDR3 bases: TGTGCCAGCAGTGAACAGGGGGCGCTTACCGGGGAGCTGTTTTTT. It codes for CASSEQGALTGELFF.

The chain employs TRBV7-8 and TRBJ2-5, with TRBD2 matching over 8 bases. The trim removed 3 bases at V and 2 bases at J, leaving 5 bases unmatched. This CDR3 has 15 residues. Looked up from germline, CDR1 is SGHVS and CDR2 is FQNEAQ. The DNA of the CDR3 is TGTGCCAGCAGCTTCCTCGGGACTAGGCAAGAGACCCAGTACTTC. Amino acids: CASSFLGTRQETQYF.

The chain links TRBV11-2 to TRBJ1-4, with D possibly matching TRBD1 (5 bases). Germline values: CDR1 SGHAT, CDR2 FQNNGV. CDR3 size: 12 residues. V was pared by 8 bases and J by 7 bases, with 11 bases between. In DNA form, the CDR3 reads TGTGCCAGCCAGGGTAGTGGTGAAAAACTGTTTTTT. The encoded protein is CASQGSGEKLFF.

The chain joins TRBV4-3 to TRBJ1-2; perhaps TRBD1 as D (5 bases). The ends were cut back, 0 bases at V and 4 bases at J, with 18 bases in the middle. CDR1 and CDR2 (germline): LGHNA, YSLEER. CDR3 length equals 17 residues. This chain's CDR3 is CASSQDTPDSPGYGYTF. The CDR3 DNA reads as TGCGCCAGCAGCCAAGATACCCCCGACAGCCCCGGCTATGGCTACACCTTC.

The J gene is TRBJ1-1, the V gene TRBV10-1; weak D call: TRBD1 (6 bases). The V and J ends lost 2 bases and 11 bases respectively, with 12 bases between them. The CDR3 length is 12 residues. Germline lookup yields CDR1 WNHNN and CDR2 SYGVQD (reference sequence). Here the CDR3 reads CASSEGRGRAFF. In DNA, the CDR3 is TGCGCCAGCAGTGAGGGCAGGGGTCGGGCTTTCTTT.

The J gene is TRBJ2-3, the V gene TRBV6-1; D uncertain. The CDR3 totals 20 residues. Trimming left V 1 base short and J 5 bases short, with 28 bases between. The germline CDR1 and CDR2 sequences are MNHNS and SASEGT. Written as DNA, the CDR3 is TGTGCCAGCAGTGAAGATCGGTTTAGTCTCAGCTTTGGGCCGCGAGATACGCAGTATTTT. It encodes CASSEDRFSLSFGPRDTQYF.

This chain links TRBV5-5 with TRBJ2-2, with D unclear. Trimming took off 9 bases at V and 9 bases at J, with 9 bases between the two ends. The CDR3 is made up of 10 amino acids. The germline CDR1 and CDR2 sequences are SGHKS and YYEKEE (reference sequence). CDR3 loop: CAIHPRELFF. The DNA for the CDR3 is TGTGCCATACACCCCCGGGAGCTGTTTTTT.

V gene TRBV11-3 combines with J gene TRBJ2-2; 9 bases agree with TRBD1. CDR3 length equals 17 residues. Trimming at V came to 5 bases and at J to 4 bases, leaving 11 bases not matched to a gene. Germline V gene data show CDR1 as SGHNT and CDR2 as YENEEA. CDR3 amino acids: CASSPGGQGRRTGELFF. The CDR3 nucleotides read TGTGCCAGCAGCCCCGGAGGACAGGGGCGACGCACCGGGGAGCTGTTTTTT. Variable domain in full (rest from reference TRBV11-3 and TRBJ2-2): EAGVVQSPRYKIIEKKQPVAFWCNPISGHNTLYWYLQNLGQGPELLIRYENEEAVDDSQLPKDRFSAERLKGVDSTLKIQPAELGDSAVYLCASSPGGQGRRTGELFFGEGSRLTVL.

This clone was observed once. The gene calls are TRBV27 and TRBJ1-6; D might be TRBD1 (6 bases). The CDR3 spans 13 residues. Trimming pared 7 bases from V and 7 bases from J, leaving 11 bases between. CDR1 and CDR2 from the germline V gene are MNHEY and SMNVEV (reference sequence). The CDR3: CASTGGANSPLHF. In DNA form, the CDR3 reads TGTGCCAGCACCGGGGGGGCCAATTCACCCCTCCACTTT.

The chain couples TRBV6-6 to TRBJ2-5; D perhaps matches TRBD1 (5 bases). V was clipped by 5 bases and J by 2 bases, with 9 bases between them. Germline CDR1 is MNHNY and CDR2 is SVGAGI (reference sequence). The CDR3 loop spans 13 amino acids. DNA for the CDR3: TGTGCCAGCAGTCGGACACGTCAAGAGACCCAGTACTTC. Translated: CASSRTRQETQYF.

The chain carries TRBV27 and TRBJ1-4; 8 bases match TRBD1. The V and J ends lost 3 bases and 3 bases, in that order; junction bases with no gene match: 0. Germline loops: CDR1 MNHEY, CDR2 SMNVEV (reference sequence). The CDR3 has 14 amino acids. The CDR3 sequence: CASSLGQANEKLFF. The CDR3 coding sequence is TGTGCCAGCAGTTTGGGACAGGCTAATGAAAAACTGTTTTTT. Together with reference TRBV27 and TRBJ1-4, the CDR3 gives the full variable domain: EAQVTQNPRYLITVTGKKLTVTCSQNMNHEYMSWYRQDPGLGLRQIYYSMNVEVTDKGDVPEGYKVSRKEKRNFPLILESPSPNQTSLYFCASSLGQANEKLFFGSGTQLSVL.

The chain links TRBV30 to TRBJ2-7, with 10 bases that match TRBD1. Germline assignment: CDR1 GTSNPN and CDR2 SVGIG (reference sequence). CDR3 length: 14 amino acids. V shed 5 bases and J 3 bases; nucleotides not matched to a gene: 7. CDR3 coding DNA: TGTGCCTGGGTCCGGGACAGGGGAGGCTACGAGCAGTACTTC. Its protein product is CAWVRDRGGYEQYF. Full variable domain (rest looked up from reference TRBV30 and TRBJ2-7): SQTIHQWPATLVQPVGSPLSLECTVEGTSNPNLYWYRQAAGRGLQLLFYSVGIGQISSEVPQNLSASRPQDRQFILSSKKLLLSDSGFYLCAWVRDRGGYEQYFGPGTRLTVT.

Regarding this clone: Relative to the germline gene, one junction end is altered; a read error may explain this. Other DNA variants within this sample encode the same CDR3. The chain is built from TRBV6-5 and TRBJ2-7, with TRBD1 as a possible D gene (6 bases). CDR1 is MNHEY and CDR2 is SVGAGI in the germline V gene. The CDR3 runs to 15 residues. The chain's CDR3 is CASSYLTGSTTEQYF. CDR3 DNA: TGCGCCAGCAGTTACTTGACAGGATCTACTACCGAGCAGTACTTC.

CDR3 DNA sequence: TGTGCCAGCAGCTTTCCGGGGAACACTGAAGCTTTCTTT. Translated: CASSFPGNTEAFF. The rearrangement joins TRBV7-9 to TRBJ1-1; D gene ambiguous. CDR1 and CDR2 (germline): SEHNR, FQNEAQ (reference sequence). Trimming removed 3 bases at V and 1 base at J, with 6 bases between. The CDR3 runs to 13 residues.

Worth noting for this clone: Other nucleotide sequences from this sample produce the same CDR3. The chain has TRBV7-2 and TRBJ1-5; unclear D gene. Germline V gives CDR1 SGHTA, CDR2 FQGNSA. This CDR3 spans 14 amino acids. V was trimmed by 3 bases and J by 3 bases, leaving 9 bases between them. The CDR3 loop is CASSFLGVNQPQHF. The DNA for the CDR3 is TGTGCCAGCAGCTTCCTGGGAGTCAATCAGCCCCAGCATTTT.

The genes are TRBV25-1 and TRBJ1-1, with 8 bases fitting TRBD1. The V segment lost 7 bases and the J segment 1 base; nucleotides outside the gene matches: 5. The CDR3 spans 14 residues. Germline values: CDR1 MGHDK, CDR2 SYGVNS. The CDR3 loop is CASTRTGQNTEAFF. The DNA of the CDR3 is TGTGCCAGCACTCGGACAGGGCAGAACACTGAAGCTTTCTTT.

J is TRBJ1-5 and V is TRBV19, with TRBD1 matching 8 bases. The CDR3 consists of 13 residues. V shed 7 bases and J 6 bases; nucleotides not matched to a gene: 5. CDR1 is LNHDA and CDR2 is SQIVND in the germline V gene (reference sequence). As DNA, the CDR3 is TGTGCCAGTAAGGGACAGGAGCCTCAGCCCCAGCATTTT. Protein sequence: CASKGQEPQPQHF. Together with reference TRBV19 and TRBJ1-5, the CDR3 gives the full variable domain: DGGITQSPKYLFRKEGQNVTLSCEQNLNHDAMYWYRQDPGQGLRLIYYSQIVNDFQKGDIAEGYSVSREKKESFPLTVTSAQKNPTAFYLCASKGQEPQPQHFGDGTRLSIL.

The V call is TRBV19, the J call TRBJ1-4, with D hard to call. Trimming cost V 3 bases and J 5 bases, with 7 bases left between them. Germline V gives CDR1 LNHDA, CDR2 SQIVND (reference sequence). The CDR3 is 13 residues long. In DNA form, the CDR3 reads TGTGCCAGTAGTATTCGAGGGAATGAAAAACTGTTTTTT. This gives the protein CASSIRGNEKLFF.

This rearrangement joins TRBV10-2 to TRBJ2-3, with TRBD2 identical over 7 bases. The CDR3 has 18 residues. Germline CDR1 WSHSY, CDR2 SAAADI. J was trimmed by 3 bases and V by 1 base; bases with no gene match: 13. In nucleotides, the CDR3 is TGCGCCAGCAGTGAGTGGTTCAGGCGGCGGGAGTGGACAGATACGCAGTATTTT. This encodes CASSEWFRRREWTDTQYF.

The chain joins TRBV7-6 to TRBJ2-1, with 8 bases that match TRBD1. V lost 2 bases to trimming and J lost 10 bases; unmatched junction nucleotides: 1. The CDR3 contains 12 residues. The germline V gene has CDR1 SGHVS and CDR2 FNYEAQ. The CDR3 here is CASSLSGGEQFF. Written as DNA, the CDR3 is TGTGCCAGCAGCTTATCAGGGGGCGAGCAGTTCTTC.

The genes are TRBV19 and TRBJ2-7; TRBD1 is a possible D gene (6 bases). Between the trimmed V and J ends, which lost 2 bases and 6 bases, there was a span of 20 bases. The CDR3 consists of 16 residues. Germline V gives CDR1 LNHDA, CDR2 SQIVND (reference sequence). CDR3 residues: CASSISLSTGIGEQYF. In nucleotides, the CDR3 is TGTGCCAGTAGTATATCCCTCTCGACAGGAATTGGCGAGCAGTACTTC.

The J gene is TRBJ2-5, the V gene TRBV7-2; no clear D gene. The CDR3 covers 11 residues. Trimming left V 5 bases short and J 2 bases short, with 3 bases between. Germline-derived CDR1 and CDR2 are SGHTA and FQGNSA. In DNA, the CDR3 is TGTGCCAGCAGCCCGCAAGAGACCCAGTACTTC. It translates to CASSPQETQYF.